This TCR beta chain derives from a study of cytomegalovirus exposure and HLA in healthy donors. Study-level results: The study reported that TCR beta sequences accurately predicted HLA-A and HLA-B alleles in most subjects. Data from an earlier analysis indicated that most TCR beta V segments were productive either about 87% or about 30% of the time. Follow-up analysis later connected one missense variant in DCLRE1C with trimming of TCR beta V- and J-genes.

This clone was recorded a few times. Antigen specificity is unknown. It was with 60 Vbeta and 13 Jbeta primers that the PCR ran. Original data processing: Counted up in a later analysis, unique TCR beta chains came to about 80 million, with around 12 million shared. Only in-frame clones appear in the TCRdb table, and some are missing; sequencing was by immunoSEQ multiplex PCR. V and J calls and clone size are as listed in that table; D and trimming were resolved from the DNA. The sample includes around 180,000 clones, around four fifths seen only once; the top ten take approximately 1.1%. The CDR3 has 15 amino acids. Germline loops: CDR1 SGHNT, CDR2 YENEEA. V lost 5 bases to trimming and J lost 0 bases, with 11 bases between them.

Material for sequencing was PBMCs. The TCR was taken from a woman between 35 and 50 years old in good health and CMV-seronegative. V usage is TRBV11-3 and J usage is TRBJ1-3; TRBD1 might be the D (5 bases). Written as DNA, the CDR3 is TGTGCCAGCAGCACCGGGACTTTCTCTGGAAACACCATATATTTT. Translating gives CASSTGTFSGNTIYF. The entire variable domain, with the rest obtained from reference TRBV11-3 and TRBJ1-3, is as follows: EAGVVQSPRYKIIEKKQPVAFWCNPISGHNTLYWYLQNLGQGPELLIRYENEEAVDDSQLPKDRFSAERLKGVDSTLKIQPAELGDSAVYLCASSTGTFSGNTIYFGEGSWLTVV.